Listed here are 19 T cell receptor beta chains from one sample, sequenced in a study of T cell responses to AZD1222 COVID-19 vaccine. Some clones are missing from TCRdb's copy, which holds only in-frame ones; the method was immunoSEQ multiplex PCR. The sample lists about 150,000 clones, about 92% seen once, with approximately 9% in the top ten. The sample was peripheral blood, taken on day 0 of AZD1222 vaccination. The receptors shown here come from an adult in good health.

The chain is built from TRBV24-1 and TRBJ1-2; 7 bases align to TRBD1. CDR3 length: 14 amino acids. With 7 bases clipped from V and 2 bases from J, the junction kept 6 bases outside the gene matches. Per germline, CDR1 KGHDR and CDR2 SFDVKD. This CDR3 reads CATSEQGRNYGYTF. The CDR3 nucleotides are TGTGCCACCAGCGAACAGGGGAGGAACTATGGCTACACCTTC.

This rearrangement joins TRBV9 to TRBJ1-1; the D is unclear. Germline assignment: CDR1 SGDLS and CDR2 YYNGEE. The germline V and J ends were trimmed by 0 bases and 7 bases, with 10 bases remaining between them. The CDR3 spans 13 residues. The chain's CDR3 is CASSVGSSYEAFF. The CDR3 bases are TGTGCCAGCAGCGTAGGCAGTTCCTATGAAGCTTTCTTT.

This clone appeared a single time. V and J are TRBV19 and TRBJ2-2; no firm D call. Germline V lookup: CDR1 LNHDA, CDR2 SQIVND (reference sequence). The CDR3 sequence is 14 residues long. V lost 2 bases and J 2 bases, leaving 6 bases between the germline ends. CDR3 DNA: TGTGCCAGTAGTATATGGTTAAACACCGGGGAGCTGTTTTTT. It codes for CASSIWLNTGELFF.

J is TRBJ1-1 and V is TRBV29-1; 8 bases are a match to TRBD1. The V gene's germline CDR1 is SQVTM and CDR2 ANQGSEA. The V segment lost 7 bases and the J segment 2 bases; nucleotides outside the gene matches: 9. This CDR3 comprises 14 residues. CDR3 residues: CSGRGQGLNTEAFF. The CDR3 DNA sequence: TGCAGCGGACGAGGACAGGGTTTAAACACTGAAGCTTTCTTT.

The chain recombines TRBV7-2 with TRBJ2-3, with D hard to call. Trimming pared 5 bases from V and 6 bases from J, leaving 12 bases between. This CDR3 is built from 13 residues. Germline CDR1 and CDR2: SGHTA and FQGNSA. The CDR3: CASSGYSLDTQYF. CDR3 sequence (DNA): TGTGCCAGCAGCGGCTACTCCCTGGATACGCAGTATTTT. The whole variable domain, remainder taken from reference TRBV7-2 and TRBJ2-3, is GAGVSQSPSNKVTEKGKDVELRCDPISGHTALYWYRQSLGQGLEFLIYFQGNSAPDKSGLPSDRFSAERTGGSVSTLTIQRTQQEDSAVYLCASSGYSLDTQYFGPGTRLTVL.

The rearrangement links TRBV5-4 to TRBJ1-2; D ambiguous. The CDR3 consists of 15 residues. In germline, CDR1 is SGHNT, CDR2 YYREEE (reference sequence). With 4 bases removed from V and 4 bases from J, the gap between germline ends came to 17 bases. CDR3: CASSPGGGVGYGYTF. Written as DNA, the CDR3 is TGTGCCAGCAGCCCCGGTGGAGGTGTCGGCTATGGCTACACCTTC.

The chain has TRBV4-1 and TRBJ1-2; D may be TRBD1 (5 bases). The CDR3 is made up of 14 amino acids. Trimming stripped 3 bases from V and 4 bases from J, with 12 bases between. Germline-derived CDR1 and CDR2 are MGHRA and YSYEKL. CDR3 bases: TGCGCCAGCAGCCAGCAAACGGGGGGCTATGGCTACACCTTC. As protein: CASSQQTGGYGYTF.

The V and J genes are TRBV4-1 and TRBJ1-3, with 7 bases lining up with TRBD1. The ends lost 3 bases at V and 2 bases at J; junction bases unmatched: 4. Germline CDR1 MGHRA, CDR2 YSYEKL. The CDR3 consists of 15 residues. The CDR3 here is CASSQGTAPGNTIYF. In DNA, the CDR3 is TGCGCCAGCAGCCAGGGGACAGCCCCTGGAAACACCATATATTTT.

CDR3 coding DNA: TGCGCCAGCAGCTTGCTGCAGGGGGCCAACACTGAAGCTTTCTTT. It is translated as CASSLLQGANTEAFF. V is TRBV5-1 and J is TRBJ1-1, with 8 nucleotides matching TRBD1. Trimming took 1 base from V and 2 from J; bases not matched to a gene: 4. The CDR3 contains 15 residues. Looked up from germline, CDR1 is SGHRS and CDR2 is YFSETQ.

The chain recombines TRBV7-3 with TRBJ2-1; D is unresolved. The CDR3 runs 14 residues. The germline gives CDR1 SGHTA, CDR2 FQGTGA. V dropped 6 bases and J dropped 9 bases, with 18 bases sitting between them. In DNA form, the CDR3 reads TGTGCCAGCAGTCACCTAGGTTCCAACGGTGAGCAGTTCTTC. Its translation: CASSHLGSNGEQFF.

The chain links TRBV2 to TRBJ1-5; D unresolved. Trimming removed 4 bases at V and 6 bases at J, with 16 bases between. The germline V gene encodes CDR1 SNHLY and CDR2 FYNNEI. The CDR3 runs to 15 residues. The CDR3 protein is CASSGTVIMGQPQHF. In DNA, the CDR3 is TGTGCCAGCAGTGGGACCGTGATCATGGGTCAGCCCCAGCATTTT.

The chain links TRBV7-2 to TRBJ2-7; D is perhaps TRBD2 (5 bases). Germline values: CDR1 SGHTA, CDR2 FQGNSA. The CDR3 runs to 14 residues. V dropped 1 base and J dropped 3 bases, with 10 bases sitting between them. CDR3: CASSLVVRGYEQYF. The CDR3 DNA reads TGTGCCAGCAGCTTAGTGGTTCGGGGCTACGAGCAGTACTTC. Using reference TRBV7-2 and TRBJ2-7 for the parts outside the CDR3, the full variable domain is GAGVSQSPSNKVTEKGKDVELRCDPISGHTALYWYRQSLGQGLEFLIYFQGNSAPDKSGLPSDRFSAERTGGSVSTLTIQRTQQEDSAVYLCASSLVVRGYEQYFGPGTRLTVT.

The chain recombines TRBV28 with TRBJ1-2; 7 positions match TRBD1. With 5 bases clipped from V and 8 bases from J, the junction kept 5 bases outside the gene matches. The CDR3 extends over 12 amino acids. Germline-derived CDR1 and CDR2 are MDHEN and SYDVKM. This CDR3 reads CASSDRVHGYTF. The DNA for the CDR3 is TGTGCCAGCAGTGACAGGGTGCACGGCTACACCTTC.

V is TRBV28 and J is TRBJ2-7; perhaps D is TRBD1 or TRBD2 (6 bases each). Looked up from germline, CDR1 is MDHEN and CDR2 is SYDVKM. The V end lost 2 bases, the J end lost 11 bases, and 10 bases lay between the germline ends. This CDR3 spans 11 amino acids. CDR3 sequence (DNA): TGTGCCAGCAGTTTAAGGGGGGCAGAGTACTTC. It yields the protein CASSLRGAEYF.

The chain joins TRBV7-9 to TRBJ1-1; D remains unclear. Germline V CDR1 and CDR2: SEHNR, FQNEAQ (reference sequence). The CDR3 loop spans 14 amino acids. Deletions cut 1 base from V and 1 base from J, with 7 bases between. The CDR3 DNA reads as TGTGCCAGCAGCTTAGGAGCGGAGAACACTGAAGCTTTCTTT. As protein: CASSLGAENTEAFF.

The gene calls are TRBV6-5 and TRBJ2-6, with TRBD2 as a possible D gene (6 bases). CDR1 and CDR2 (germline): MNHEY, SVGAGI. Trimming took 6 bases from V and 4 from J, leaving 13 bases between them. The CDR3 length is 15 residues. The CDR3 region is CASSVGGVGANVLTF. In DNA, the CDR3 is TGTGCCAGCAGCGTAGGAGGGGTCGGGGCCAACGTCCTGACTTTC.

The rearrangement uses TRBV30 and TRBJ1-1, with D unresolved. V was clipped by 5 bases and J by 1 base, with 8 bases between them. CDR1 and CDR2 (germline): GTSNPN, SVGIG (reference sequence). This CDR3 is 12 amino acids long. The CDR3 bases are TGTGCCTGGGGGGATCAGAACACTGAAGCTTTCTTT. Its translation is CAWGDQNTEAFF.

This sequence joins TRBV2 and TRBJ1-4, with D possibly matching TRBD1 (5 bases). CDR3 length: 13 amino acids. V lost 6 bases to trimming and J lost 8 bases, with 13 bases between them. The germline V gene encodes CDR1 SNHLY and CDR2 FYNNEI. CDR3 nucleotide sequence: TGTGCCAGCAGGGAATACCCAGGGGAAAAACTGTTTTTT. This translates into CASREYPGEKLFF. Together with reference TRBV2 and TRBJ1-4, the CDR3 gives the full variable domain: EPEVTQTPSHQVTQMGQEVILRCVPISNHLYFYWYRQILGQKVEFLVSFYNNEISEKSEIFDDQFSVERPDGSNFTLKIRSTKLEDSAMYFCASREYPGEKLFFGSGTQLSVL.

This clone was seen once. This chain links TRBV2 with TRBJ1-5; D is undetermined. V lost 6 bases to trimming and J lost 7 bases, with 7 bases between them. The germline CDR1 and CDR2 sequences are SNHLY and FYNNEI. There are 11 residues in the CDR3. The CDR3 region has the DNA TGTGCCAGCAGGGAGGAGCAGCCCCAGCATTTT. Its protein product is CASREEQPQHF.